This T cell receptor (beta chain) was found in a study of blood T cells in healthy people across ages. Drawn from each donor were around 10 milliliters of peripheral blood. This CDR3 has 15 residues. The germline gives CDR1 SGHVS, CDR2 FNYEAQ. Trimming pared 10 bases from V and 0 bases from J, leaving 16 bases between. For the second PCR, which ran for roughly 6 to 11 cycles, a sample-barcoded 5' primer and a J-beta primer mix were used. TCRdb called the 5' RACE reads again in MiXCR, with one record for every CDR3 protein. The sample carries 450,000 to 700,000 distinct CDR3 sequences, 27% recorded once.

This sequence joins TRBV7-6 and TRBJ1-3; no clear D gene. The sequenced sample was blood. The clonotype comes from a woman in her seventies in good health. CDR3 DNA: TGTGCCAACCCCCGGGTGGTGGCCTCTGGAAACACCATATATTTT. It translates to CANPRVVASGNTIYF.